This paragraph covers one TCR beta chain sequence. In the original analysis: The assay estimated nucleated cells by amplifying reference gene primers. Produced via immunoSEQ multiplex PCR; TCRdb's table is partial and in-frame only. V, J and clone size reflect that table, while D and trimming were determined from the DNA. The table has 90,000 to 100,000 clones, approximately 86% seen once. Trimming removed 0 bases from V and 11 bases from J; junction bases left unmatched: 16. This CDR3 region has 16 residues. The germline V gene has CDR1 SGHNT and CDR2 YYREEE (reference sequence). The sample comes from a study of blood T cell repertoires in COVID-19. Study-level background: There were acute and convalescent COVID-19 samples, and they came from the United States, Italy and Spain.

Sequencing was done on a sample of peripheral blood. The V call is TRBV5-4, the J call TRBJ1-1; 7 bases line up with TRBD1. This sequence was found in a man at least 80 years old with acute or convalescent COVID-19. The CDR3 loop reads CASSLVGQDSISGAFF. The CDR3 DNA reads TGTGCCAGCAGCTTGGTAGGACAGGACTCGATTTCCGGGGCTTTCTTT.